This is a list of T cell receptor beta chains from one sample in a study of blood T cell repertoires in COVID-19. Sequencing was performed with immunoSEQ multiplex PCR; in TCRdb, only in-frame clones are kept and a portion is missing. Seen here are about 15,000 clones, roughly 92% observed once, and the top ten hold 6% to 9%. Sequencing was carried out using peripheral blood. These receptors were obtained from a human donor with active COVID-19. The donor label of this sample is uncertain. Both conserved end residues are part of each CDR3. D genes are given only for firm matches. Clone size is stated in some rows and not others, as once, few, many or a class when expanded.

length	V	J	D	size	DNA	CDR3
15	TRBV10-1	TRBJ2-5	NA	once	TGCGCCAGCAGTGAATCGAGGGTGGGACAAGAGACCCAGTACTTC	CASSESRVGQETQYF
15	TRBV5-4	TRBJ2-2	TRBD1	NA	TGTGCCAGCAGCCCAGGACAGGGGAACACCGGGGAGCTGTTTTTT	CASSPGQGNTGELFF
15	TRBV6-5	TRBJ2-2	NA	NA	TGTGCCAGCAGCCAACAGGCGATGAACACCGGGGAGCTGTTTTTT	CASSQQAMNTGELFF
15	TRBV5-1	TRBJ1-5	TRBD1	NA	TGCGCCAGCAGCAAAGGACAGGGAGGGAGTCAGCCCCAGCATTTT	CASSKGQGGSQPQHF
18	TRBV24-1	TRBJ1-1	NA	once	TGTGCCACCAGTGATTTGCAAGGGGCGGCGAGTGTGGGTTCTGAAGCTTTCTTT	CATSDLQGAASVGSEAFF
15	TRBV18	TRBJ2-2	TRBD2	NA	TGTGCCAGCTCACCACCGGCGGGGGGCTCCGGGGAGCTGTTTTTT	CASSPPAGGSGELFF
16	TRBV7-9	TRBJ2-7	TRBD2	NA	TGTGCCAGCAGCCAGCGGGGGCAGATTACGTCCTACGAGCAGTACTTC	CASSQRGQITSYEQYF
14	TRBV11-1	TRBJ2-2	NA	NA	TGTGCCAGCAGCTTGGGTAGCAAAACCGGGGAGCTGTTTTTT	CASSLGSKTGELFF
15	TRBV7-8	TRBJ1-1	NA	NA	TGTGCCAGCAAACTAGATACGGCGGGGAACACTGAAGCTTTCTTT	CASKLDTAGNTEAFF
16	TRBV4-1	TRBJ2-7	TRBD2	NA	TGCGCCAGCAGCCAAGTCGCGGGGGGGCTGACCTACGAGCAGTACTTC	CASSQVAGGLTYEQYF
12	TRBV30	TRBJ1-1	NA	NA	TGTGCCTGGAGTGACGGGAACACTGAAGCTTTCTTT	CAWSDGNTEAFF
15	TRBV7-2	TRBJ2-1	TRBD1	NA	TGTGCCAGCAGCTTAGCCGGCGGACAGGGGTTTGAGCAGTTCTTC	CASSLAGGQGFEQFF
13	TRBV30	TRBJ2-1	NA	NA	TGTGCCTGGAGTATCGAGCGGACCAATGAGCAGTTCTTC	CAWSIERTNEQFF
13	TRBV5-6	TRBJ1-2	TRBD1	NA	TGTGCCAGCAGCCCGACAGGGGAAAGTGGCTACACCTTC	CASSPTGESGYTF
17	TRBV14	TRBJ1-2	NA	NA	TGTGCCAGCAGCCAATCTCGCTTTTACAGCAACAACTATGGCTACACCTTC	CASSQSRFYSNNYGYTF
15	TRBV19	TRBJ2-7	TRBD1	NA	TGTGCCAGTAGTATAGTGGGACAGGGGACCTACGAGCAGTACTTC	CASSIVGQGTYEQYF